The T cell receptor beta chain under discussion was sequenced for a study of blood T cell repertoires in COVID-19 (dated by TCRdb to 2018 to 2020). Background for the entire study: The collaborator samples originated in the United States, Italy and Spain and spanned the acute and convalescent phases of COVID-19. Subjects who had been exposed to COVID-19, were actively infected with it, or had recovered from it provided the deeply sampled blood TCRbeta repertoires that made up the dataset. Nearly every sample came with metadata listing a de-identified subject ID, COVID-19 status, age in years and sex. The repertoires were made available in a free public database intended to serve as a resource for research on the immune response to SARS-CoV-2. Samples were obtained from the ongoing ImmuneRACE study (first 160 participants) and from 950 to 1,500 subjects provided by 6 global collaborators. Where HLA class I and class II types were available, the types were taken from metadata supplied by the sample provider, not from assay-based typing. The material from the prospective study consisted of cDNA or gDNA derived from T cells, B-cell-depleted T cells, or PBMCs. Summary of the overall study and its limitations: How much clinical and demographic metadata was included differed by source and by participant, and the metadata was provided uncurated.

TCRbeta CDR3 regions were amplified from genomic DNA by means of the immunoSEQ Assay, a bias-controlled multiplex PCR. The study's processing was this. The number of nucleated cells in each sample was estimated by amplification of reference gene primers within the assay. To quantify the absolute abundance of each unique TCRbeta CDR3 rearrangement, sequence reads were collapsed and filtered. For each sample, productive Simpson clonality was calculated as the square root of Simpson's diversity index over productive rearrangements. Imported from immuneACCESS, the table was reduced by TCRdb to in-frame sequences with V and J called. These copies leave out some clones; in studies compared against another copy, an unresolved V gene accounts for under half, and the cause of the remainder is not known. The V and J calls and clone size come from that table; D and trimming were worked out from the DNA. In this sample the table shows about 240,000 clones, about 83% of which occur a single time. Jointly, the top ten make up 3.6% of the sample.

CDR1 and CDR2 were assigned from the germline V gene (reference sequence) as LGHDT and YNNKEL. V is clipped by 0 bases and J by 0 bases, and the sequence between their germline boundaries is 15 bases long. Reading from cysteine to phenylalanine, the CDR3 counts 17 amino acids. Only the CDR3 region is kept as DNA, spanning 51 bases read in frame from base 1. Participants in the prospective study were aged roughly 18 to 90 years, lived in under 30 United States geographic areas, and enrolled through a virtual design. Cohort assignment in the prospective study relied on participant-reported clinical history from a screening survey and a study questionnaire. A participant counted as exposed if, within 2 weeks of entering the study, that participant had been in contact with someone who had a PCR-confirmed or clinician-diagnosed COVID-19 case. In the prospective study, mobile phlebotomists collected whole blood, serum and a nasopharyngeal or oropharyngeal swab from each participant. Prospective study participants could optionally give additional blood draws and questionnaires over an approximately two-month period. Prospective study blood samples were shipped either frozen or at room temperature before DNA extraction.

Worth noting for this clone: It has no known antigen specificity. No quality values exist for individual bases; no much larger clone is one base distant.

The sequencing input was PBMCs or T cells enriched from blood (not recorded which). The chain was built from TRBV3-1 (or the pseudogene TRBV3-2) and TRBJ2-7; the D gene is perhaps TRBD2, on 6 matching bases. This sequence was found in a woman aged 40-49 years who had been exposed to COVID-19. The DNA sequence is TGTGCCAGCAGCCAAGATCGGGGCGGGAAGACCTCCTACGAGCAGTACTTC. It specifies CASSQDRGGKTSYEQYF.